Reported below is one TCR beta chain. Construction of the TCRbeta library involved unique molecular identifiers. From the PCR reads, TCRdb called clonotypes with MiXCR, one entry per CDR3 protein. The sample shows some 80,000 distinct CDR3 sequences, 15% to 20% of them seen only once. These data are taken from a study of T-cell reconstitution after alpha-beta-depleted transplantation in children. This CDR3 is 17 amino acids long. V shed 0 bases and J shed 6 bases, with 21 bases lying between them. Germline V gene lookup returns CDR1 MNHEY and CDR2 SVGAGI. The source material was PBMCs, mostly from graft donor cells, sampled 360 days after TCRalphabeta/CD19-depleted stem cell transplant. This TCR came from a male patient between 2 and 10 years old who had a stem cell transplant for acute lymphoblastic leukemia, so the T cells may come from the graft donor. This rearrangement joins TRBV6-5 to TRBJ2-7, with D hard to call. CDR3 region: CASSYSPALGVMGEQYF. CDR3 sequence (DNA): TGTGCCAGCAGTTACTCACCGGCCCTCGGAGTTATGGGCGAGCAGTACTTC.